Listed here are 9 T cell receptor beta chains from one sample, sequenced in a study of tumor-infiltrating lymphocytes in primary liver carcinoma. Co-extraction of both nucleic acids (RNA and DNA) used about 17-33 mg of unsorted bulk tissue. TCR beta cDNA came from about 500 ng total RNA, primed with a constant-region primer. Three nested multiplex PCR rounds, a slightly modified ARM-PCR method, built the TCR beta libraries. It was with TRBV1-TRBV30 forward primers and a C-beta reverse primer that the first two PCR rounds were run, at approximately 10 cycles each. TCRdb passed the multiplex PCR reads through MiXCR, listing each CDR3 protein once. Of more than 95,000 distinct CDR3 sequences in the sample, approximately 82% were seen once. The material sequenced was liver tumor tissue from sampling region 3. Stated subset: tumor region T3, left-lateral pole. The receptor set was obtained from a man aged 35 to 55 with primary liver carcinoma and hepatitis B virus infection.

This clonotype was seen a single time. The V gene is TRBV2, the J gene TRBJ2-7; D is unresolved. Per the germline V gene, CDR1 is SNHLY and CDR2 is FYNNEI. The length of the CDR3 is 12 residues. The DNA for the CDR3 is TGTATCAGCAGTGACCAGAACCACGAGCAGTACTTC. Residues: CISSDQNHEQYF. Supplemented by reference TRBV2 and TRBJ2-7, the full variable domain reads EPEVTQTPSHQVTQMGQEVILRCVPISNHLYFYWYRQILGQKVEFLVSFYNNEISEKSEIFDDQFSVERPDGSNFTLKIRSTKLEDSAMYFCISSDQNHEQYFGPGTRLTVT.

V is TRBV11-3 and J is TRBJ1-1; D perhaps matches TRBD1 (6 bases). The CDR3 covers 14 residues. The V end lost 4 bases, the J end lost 4 bases, and 13 bases lay between the germline ends. The germline gives CDR1 SGHNT, CDR2 YENEEA. CDR3 loop: CASSWGTRGTEAFF. The CDR3 DNA follows: TGTGCCAGCAGCTGGGGGACAAGAGGCACTGAAGCTTTCTTT.

As for this clonotype: Since the CDR3 does not end with the conserved phenylalanine or tryptophan, this likely comes from a read error. This chain uses TRBV6-1 with TRBJ1-4, with 9 bases lining up with TRBD1. The V gene end was trimmed by 3 bases and the J gene end by 0 bases; junction bases not matched to a gene: 11. The CDR3 has 19 residues. Per germline, CDR1 MNHNS and CDR2 SASEGT. CDR3 bases: TGTGCCAGCAGTGACATCCGGGACAGGGAATTCTCAACTAATGAAAAACTGTTTCTA. Residues: CASSDIRDREFSTNEKLFL.

V and J are TRBV29-1 and TRBJ1-2, with 7 nucleotides matching TRBD1. CDR3 length: 13 amino acids. Unmatched junction bases numbered 9, after V lost 6 bases and J lost 5 bases. Germline loops: CDR1 SQVTM, CDR2 ANQGSEA. This CDR3 is CSVRSGGVYGYTF. For the CDR3, the DNA is TGCAGCGTCCGATCAGGGGGTGTTTATGGCTACACCTTC.

The V call is TRBV7-3, the J call TRBJ2-7; 8 bases fit TRBD1. The V gene's germline CDR1 is SGHTA and CDR2 FQGTGA. The CDR3 runs 15 residues. V gave up 9 bases and J gave up 1 base; unmatched junction bases: 11. The CDR3 spells CASSPHTGGSYEQYF. In DNA, the CDR3 is TGTGCCAGTAGCCCGCATACAGGGGGGTCCTACGAGCAGTACTTC.

Comment on this clonotype: One junction end does not reproduce the germline sequence, and a read error may be involved. The chain combines TRBV6-1 with TRBJ2-6; 11 nucleotides align to TRBD1. The CDR3 has 16 amino acids. CDR1 MNHNS and CDR2 SASEGT come from the germline V gene. The CDR3 here is CVGTGTGGAGANVLTF. The CDR3 DNA sequence: TGCGTCGGTACCGGGACAGGGGGTGCTGGGGCCAACGTCCTGACTTTC.

On this clonotype itself: Its ends do not fully match the called genes, so a read error is possible. The rearrangement links TRBV25-1 to TRBJ1-1; the D gene is possibly TRBD1 (6 bases). This CDR3 region has 14 residues. The germline CDR1 and CDR2 sequences are MGHDK and SYGVNS. CDR3 DNA sequence: TGTGCCAGCATCGGTGACGGGGGGCTAACTGAAGCCTTCTTT. It is translated as CASIGDGGLTEAFF.

As regards this clonotype: The junction departs from the called germline gene at one end, perhaps through a read error. The chain carries TRBV7-9 and TRBJ1-5; the D gene is possibly TRBD1 (5 bases). This CDR3 is 15 amino acids long. Germline values: CDR1 SEHNR, CDR2 FQNEAQ (reference sequence). The CDR3 region has the DNA TGTGCCTGCAGCCCCCAGGGAGGAAGCAATCGGCCCCAGCATTTT. This sequence encodes CACSPQGGSNRPQHF.

Regarding this clonotype: Its ends do not fully match the called genes, so a read error is possible. CDR3 DNA sequence: TGTGCCAACAGTATACAGGGCTCTGGAGACACCATATATTTT. This encodes CANSIQGSGDTIYF. The V and J genes are TRBV12-3 or TRBV12-4 and TRBJ1-3, with D tentatively TRBD1 (6 bases). The CDR3 is 14 residues long.